The next 10 T cell receptor beta chains were all read from a single sample in a study of blood T cell repertoires in COVID-19. Method: immunoSEQ multiplex PCR; TCRdb's copy keeps in-frame clones and lacks some. Of fewer than 60,000 clones in the sample, just under 80% are singletons; the top ten hold 25%. The material sequenced was peripheral blood. The receptors come from a human donor in a cohort sampled during active COVID-19.

This rearrangement joins TRBV4-1 to TRBJ2-2; a weak D match, TRBD1 (5 bases). Germline-derived CDR1 and CDR2 are MGHRA and YSYEKL. The CDR3 has 15 amino acids. The V and J ends lost 1 base and 4 bases respectively, with 10 bases between them. This chain's CDR3 is CASSQGGRPTGELFF. The DNA for the CDR3 is TGCGCCAGCAGCCAAGGGGGCAGACCCACCGGGGAGCTGTTTTTT.

This clone was seen a single time. This rearrangement joins TRBV15 to TRBJ2-1, with TRBD1 matching 7 bases. Germline assignment: CDR1 LNHNV and CDR2 YYDKDF (reference sequence). This CDR3 has 15 amino acids. With 1 base clipped from V and 6 bases from J, the junction kept 6 bases outside the gene matches. The CDR3 DNA follows: TGTGCCACCAGCAGAGGGGGGACAGACCCCAATGAGCAGTTCTTC. It is translated as CATSRGGTDPNEQFF.

This clone was recorded many times. The genes are TRBV2 and TRBJ2-2; D unresolved. CDR3 length: 13 amino acids. Germline values: CDR1 SNHLY, CDR2 FYNNEI. Trimming took 8 bases from V and 5 from J, leaving 12 bases between them. CDR3 sequence: CASRSLLTGELFF. The CDR3 DNA follows: TGTGCCAGCCGAAGCTTGTTAACCGGGGAGCTGTTTTTT. Full variable domain (missing parts from reference TRBV2 and TRBJ2-2): EPEVTQTPSHQVTQMGQEVILRCVPISNHLYFYWYRQILGQKVEFLVSFYNNEISEKSEIFDDQFSVERPDGSNFTLKIRSTKLEDSAMYFCASRSLLTGELFFGEGSRLTVL.

This clone came up a few times. This chain links TRBV30 with TRBJ2-4, with D possibly being TRBD1 (6 bases). The germline V and J ends were trimmed by 5 bases and 0 bases, with 14 bases remaining between them. CDR1 and CDR2 (germline): GTSNPN, SVGIG (reference sequence). The CDR3 is 15 amino acids. CDR3 sequence reads: CAWGDRYLAKNIQYF. CDR3 bases: TGTGCCTGGGGAGACAGGTACTTAGCCAAAAACATTCAGTACTTC.

There are a few counts of this clone. The CDR3 loop is CASSLSASGGRSSYNEQFF. CDR3 DNA sequence: TGTGCCAGCAGCTTGTCGGCTAGCGGGGGCCGGAGCTCCTACAATGAGCAGTTCTTC. V gene TRBV5-4 combines with J gene TRBJ2-1, with 10 bases fitting TRBD2. The CDR3 runs to 19 residues. The germline V gene encodes CDR1 SGHNT and CDR2 YYREEE (reference sequence). The junction had 10 bases not matched to a gene; V was cut back by 1 base and J by 0 bases. Drawing the rest from reference TRBV5-4 and TRBJ2-1, the complete variable domain is ETGVTQSPTHLIKTRGQQVTLRCSSQSGHNTVSWYQQALGQGPQFIFQYYREEENGRGNFPPRFSGLQFPNYSSELNVNALELDDSALYLCASSLSASGGRSSYNEQFFGPGTRLTVL.

This chain joins TRBV7-3 and TRBJ1-6; D is uncertain. Germline CDR1 reads SGHTA; CDR2 reads FQGTGA. This CDR3 contains 15 residues. V was shortened by 3 bases and J by 0 bases, with 6 bases between the two germline ends. CDR3 nucleotide sequence: TGTGCCAGCAGCTTCCCGAGCTCCTATAATTCACCCCTCCACTTT. Protein: CASSFPSSYNSPLHF.

The chain combines TRBV1 with TRBJ2-1; the table gives TRBD2 as D, unverified against the DNA. TRBV1 is a pseudogene. The CDR3 contains 14 residues. CDR3 sequence reads: CTDHLGRVYNEQFF. The CDR3 DNA reads as TGCACCGACCACCTAGGGAGGGTTTACAATGAGCAGTTCTTC.

The chain combines TRBV29-1 with TRBJ2-1; D possibly corresponds to TRBD2 (5 bases). This CDR3 has 13 residues. From germline, CDR1 is SQVTM and CDR2 ANQGSEA. V was trimmed by 5 bases and J by 2 bases, leaving 10 bases between them. The CDR3 nucleotides are TGCAGCGTTAACAGCGGTACCTACAATGAGCAGTTCTTC. Protein: CSVNSGTYNEQFF.

This chain connects TRBV5-1 to TRBJ2-1; possible D gene TRBD2, 5 bases. The CDR3 contains 16 residues. V was clipped by 0 bases and J by 5 bases, with 15 bases between them. Germline V gene data show CDR1 as SGHRS and CDR2 as YFSETQ. For the CDR3, the DNA is TGCGCCAGCAGCTTGGAGACCGCTGGAGGCCACAATGAGCAGTTCTTC. Protein sequence: CASSLETAGGHNEQFF.

The chain is built from TRBV9 and TRBJ1-6, with D hard to call. Germline values: CDR1 SGDLS, CDR2 YYNGEE. The CDR3 is 14 residues long. V lost 0 bases and J lost 5, with 6 bases in between. The chain's CDR3 is CASSVAPDNSPLHF. The CDR3 coding sequence is TGTGCCAGCAGCGTAGCGCCAGATAATTCACCCCTCCACTTT.